This T cell receptor (beta chain) was observed in a study of CD8+CD57+ T cells in acquired aplastic anemia. All patients picked for sequencing had shown, by flow cytometry, an expansion of CD8+CD57+ cells. Profiles of TCR beta VDJ and CDR3 were generated from a genomic DNA template. TCRdb processed the reads anew with MiXCR; each CDR3 protein has one entry. The data contain some 200,000 distinct CDR3 sequences, around 45% of them singletons. The CDR3 sequence is 11 residues long. V lost 6 bases to trimming and J lost 15 bases, with 18 bases between them. Germline CDR1 DFQATT, CDR2 SNEGSKA (reference sequence).

The TCR sequence derives from a human donor with aplastic anemia. V usage is TRBV20-1 and J usage is TRBJ2-1; the D is unclear. The sample taken for sequencing was sorted CD4+, CD8+, or CD8+CD57+ T cells (not recorded which) from PBMCs. CDR3 in DNA: TGCAGTGCCCTGGATGGATCGGAAGCGTTCTTC. This codes for CSALDGSEAFF.